This is a list of T cell receptor beta chains from one sample in a study of Graves' ophthalmopathy and Graves' hyperthyroidism. One entry per CDR3 protein, called by TCRdb with MiXCR from the multiplex PCR reads. Of a few hundred thousand distinct CDR3 sequences listed, roughly 15% are singletons. The source material was peripheral blood. The receptors derive from an adult woman with stable Graves' hyperthyroidism. CDR3s include the opening cysteine and the closing phenylalanine or tryptophan. The order of the fields is D gene, V gene, J gene, clone size, CDR3 DNA, CDR3 protein. The D gene is left open where the match is weak. A clone size is listed for some rows: how often the clone was seen (once, few, many), or a class if it is expanded.

D: NA; V: TRBV10-2; J: TRBJ2-2; size: many; DNA: TGCGCCAGCAGCAGCTTGGGTACGGCGAACACCGGGGAGCTGTTTTTT; CDR3: CASSSLGTANTGELFF
D: NA; V: TRBV6-5; J: TRBJ1-5; size: many; DNA: TGTGCCAGCAGTTACTCGACAGGTCCCAATCAGCCCCAGCATTTT; CDR3: CASSYSTGPNQPQHF
D: NA; V: TRBV2; J: TRBJ2-7; size: many; DNA: TGTGCCAGCAGGGGGATTGCCTACGAGCAGTACTTC; CDR3: CASRGIAYEQYF
D: TRBD2; V: TRBV12-5; J: TRBJ2-7; size: many; DNA: TGTGCTAGTGGTTTGGCCATAGCGGGGAGCCCAGCCTACGAGCAGTACTTC; CDR3: CASGLAIAGSPAYEQYF
D: NA; V: TRBV7-9; J: TRBJ1-5; size: NA; DNA: TGTGCCAGCAGCTTCACTGCCCAGCCCCAGCATTTT; CDR3: CASSFTAQPQHF
D: NA; V: TRBV11-2; J: TRBJ2-6; size: many; DNA: TGTGCCAGCAGCCATCCGGCTGGGGCCAACGTCCTGACTTTC; CDR3: CASSHPAGANVLTF
D: TRBD1; V: TRBV7-8; J: TRBJ1-5; size: many; DNA: TGTGCCAGCAGCAATGGACAGGGGGCCAATCAGCCCCAGCATTTT; CDR3: CASSNGQGANQPQHF
D: TRBD1; V: TRBV20-1; J: TRBJ1-2; size: few; DNA: TGCAGTGCTAGTTCGACAGGGGGCGGCTATGGCTACACCTTC; CDR3: CSASSTGGGYGYTF
D: NA; V: TRBV30; J: TRBJ1-2; size: many; DNA: TGTGCCTGGAGGAACCCCCGCACACAGCCTAACTATGGCTACACCTTC; CDR3: CAWRNPRTQPNYGYTF
D: TRBD1; V: TRBV6-5; J: TRBJ1-2; size: many; DNA: TGTGCCAGCAGTTACGAGCCGACAGGGGCGGGTTATGGCTACACCTTC; CDR3: CASSYEPTGAGYGYTF
D: TRBD1; V: TRBV6-1; J: TRBJ2-2; size: many; DNA: TGTGCCAGCAGTGGCCGGGACAGGGGCACCGGGGAGCTGTTTTTT; CDR3: CASSGRDRGTGELFF
D: NA; V: TRBV28; J: TRBJ2-1; size: NA; DNA: TGTGCCAGCAGTTTAGTTGGGACCATACATGGGAATGAGCAGTTCTTC; CDR3: CASSLVGTIHGNEQFF
D: NA; V: TRBV20-1; J: TRBJ2-5; size: many; DNA: TGCAGTGCTAGACAGGTCTCAGAGACCCAGTACTTC; CDR3: CSARQVSETQYF
D: NA; V: TRBV11-2; J: TRBJ2-1; size: NA; DNA: TGTGCCAGCAGCTTAGGGTATTATGAGCAGTTCTTC; CDR3: CASSLGYYEQFF
D: NA; V: TRBV20-1; J: TRBJ1-5; size: many; DNA: TGCAGTGCTAGCGAGAAGGGGTGGAGGGTCAATCAGCCCCAGCATTTT; CDR3: CSASEKGWRVNQPQHF
D: NA; V: TRBV2; J: TRBJ1-2; size: many; DNA: TGTGCCAGCAGTGTGGGGGTCGAGTCCTACACCTTC; CDR3: CASSVGVESYTF
D: TRBD1; V: TRBV28; J: TRBJ2-5; size: many; DNA: TGTGCCAGCAGTCAACAATACAGGGGGCCCCACCAAGAGACCCAGTACTTC; CDR3: CASSQQYRGPHQETQYF
D: NA; V: TRBV6-5; J: TRBJ2-7; size: many; DNA: TGTGCCAGCAGCCATAACCGGGACGGGGACTACGAGCAGTACTTC; CDR3: CASSHNRDGDYEQYF
D: TRBD2; V: TRBV28; J: TRBJ2-7; size: many; DNA: TGTGCCAGCAGCAACCGACTAGCGGGAGGGAAGGGCGACGAGCAGTACTTC; CDR3: CASSNRLAGGKGDEQYF
D: NA; V: TRBV7-2; J: TRBJ1-3; size: many; DNA: TGTGCCAGCAGCTTAAGCCAGGCTGGAAACACCATATATTTT; CDR3: CASSLSQAGNTIYF
D: NA; V: TRBV27; J: TRBJ2-5; size: NA; DNA: TGTGCCAGCAGTTCCGACCTAGCGTACCAAGAGACCCAGTACTTC; CDR3: CASSSDLAYQETQYF
D: NA; V: TRBV20-1; J: TRBJ2-7; size: many; DNA: TGCAGTGCGGCCCGGGACCAAACCTCCGAGCAGTACTTC; CDR3: CSAARDQTSEQYF
D: NA; V: TRBV29-1; J: TRBJ2-5; size: many; DNA: TGCAGCGTCTCCGGGTGGGCAGGGCATGAAGAGACCCAGTACTTC; CDR3: CSVSGWAGHEETQYF
D: TRBD2; V: TRBV12-3/TRBV12-4; J: TRBJ2-2; size: NA; DNA: TGTGCCTCCAACCGGGGGAGACGACTAGCGGGACGAAACACCGGGGAGCTGTTTTTT; CDR3: CASNRGRRLAGRNTGELFF
D: TRBD2; V: TRBV7-3; J: TRBJ2-5; size: many; DNA: TGTGCCAGCAGCCCTGCCGGGACTAGCCTTGAGACCCAGTACTTC; CDR3: CASSPAGTSLETQYF
D: TRBD1; V: TRBV14; J: TRBJ1-3; size: many; DNA: TGTGCCAGCAGCCTATTGACAGGGGTTGGAAACACCATATATTTT; CDR3: CASSLLTGVGNTIYF
D: TRBD2; V: TRBV28; J: TRBJ2-5; size: many; DNA: TGTGCCAGCAGTTATGGGGCGACTAGCGGGTACCAAGAGACCCAGTACTTC; CDR3: CASSYGATSGYQETQYF
D: NA; V: TRBV20-1; J: TRBJ2-5; size: many; DNA: TGCAGTGCACCCCAGACGGGGGCATTACCTAGGGTCCAAGAGACCCAGTACTTC; CDR3: CSAPQTGALPRVQETQYF
D: TRBD2; V: TRBV7-8; J: TRBJ2-7; size: many; DNA: TGTGCCAGCAGCTTAGCGAGGGCGGGAGCCTACGAGCAGTACTTC; CDR3: CASSLARAGAYEQYF
D: TRBD2; V: TRBV27; J: TRBJ2-7; size: NA; DNA: TGTGCCAGCAGTGCACCGGGACTAGCGGGAGGTTCCTACGAGCAGTACTTC; CDR3: CASSAPGLAGGSYEQYF
D: NA; V: TRBV4-1; J: TRBJ2-7; size: few; DNA: TGCGCCAGCAGCCAATCCGGGAATCAGTACGAGCAGTACTTC; CDR3: CASSQSGNQYEQYF
D: NA; V: TRBV20-1; J: TRBJ1-5; size: many; DNA: TGCAGTGCTCTCCGGGGCAGGGGCAATCAGCCCCAGCATTTT; CDR3: CSALRGRGNQPQHF
D: TRBD1; V: TRBV20-1; J: TRBJ1-2; size: NA; DNA: TGCAGTCGGACAGGCCTTTATGGCTACACCTTC; CDR3: CSRTGLYGYTF
D: NA; V: TRBV20-1; J: TRBJ1-5; size: NA; DNA: TGCAGTGCTAGTTGGGGGGCGCCGAGCAATCAGCCCCAGCATTTT; CDR3: CSASWGAPSNQPQHF
D: NA; V: TRBV12-3/TRBV12-4; J: TRBJ2-3; size: NA; DNA: TGTGCCAGCAGTTTTGCGGCGGGATGGGGCACAGATACGCAGTATTTT; CDR3: CASSFAAGWGTDTQYF
D: TRBD2; V: TRBV24-1; J: TRBJ2-3; size: few; DNA: TGTGCCACCAGTGGGACTAGCGTTAGCACAGATACGCAGTATTTT; CDR3: CATSGTSVSTDTQYF
D: NA; V: TRBV5-1; J: TRBJ1-1; size: many; DNA: TGCGCCAGCAGCTTGGCCGGAGGGATGGAAGCTTTCTTT; CDR3: CASSLAGGMEAFF
D: NA; V: TRBV28; J: TRBJ1-1; size: many; DNA: TGTGCCAGCAGTTCACCTAGAGGGGGGGCGCGACCTGAAGCTTTCTTT; CDR3: CASSSPRGGARPEAFF
D: NA; V: TRBV5-1; J: TRBJ2-2; size: NA; DNA: TGCGCCAGCAGCTTTCAAGACACCGGGGAGCTGTTTTTT; CDR3: CASSFQDTGELFF
D: TRBD1; V: TRBV11-2; J: TRBJ1-6; size: NA; DNA: TGTGCCAGCAGCCCCGACAGGGGTGATTCACCCCTCCACTTT; CDR3: CASSPDRGDSPLHF
D: NA; V: TRBV3-1; J: TRBJ2-5; size: NA; DNA: TGTGCCAGCCAGCCAAGCATCAGAAAAGAGACCCAGTACTTC; CDR3: CASQPSIRKETQYF
D: TRBD2; V: TRBV28; J: TRBJ2-2; size: many; DNA: TGTGCCAGCAGTTTGGGGGGACTAGCGGGGGACACCGGGGAGCTGTTTTTT; CDR3: CASSLGGLAGDTGELFF
D: NA; V: TRBV9; J: TRBJ1-2; size: many; DNA: TGTGCCAGCAGCGGCGGGAGGACGGGGTATGGCTACACCTTC; CDR3: CASSGGRTGYGYTF
D: TRBD1; V: TRBV6-2/TRBV6-3; J: TRBJ2-7; size: many; DNA: TGTGCCAGCAGTTACGGGGGACAGGGGGCTTTCGGCGAGCAGTACTTC; CDR3: CASSYGGQGAFGEQYF
D: NA; V: TRBV12-3/TRBV12-4; J: TRBJ2-7; size: many; DNA: TGTGCCAGCAGTTTGTCAGCCTCCTACGAGCAGTACTTC; CDR3: CASSLSASYEQYF
D: NA; V: TRBV12-3/TRBV12-4; J: TRBJ1-6; size: NA; DNA: TGTGCCAGCAGACCCGGCGGGGGCGCGTATAATTCACCCCTCCACTTT; CDR3: CASRPGGGAYNSPLHF
D: TRBD2; V: TRBV28; J: TRBJ2-5; size: many; DNA: TGTGCCAGCAGTTTGCCCATCATTCTTAGCGGGAGGGGGAAGACCCAGTACTTC; CDR3: CASSLPIILSGRGKTQYF
D: NA; V: TRBV5-1; J: TRBJ2-7; size: many; DNA: TGCGCCAGCAGCTTGGGCTTATTTTCGGGAAGGGACGAGCAGTACTTC; CDR3: CASSLGLFSGRDEQYF
D: NA; V: TRBV7-9; J: TRBJ1-1; size: few; DNA: TGTGCCAGCAGCTACGACAGGCTTAGGGGTTTCTTT; CDR3: CASSYDRLRGFF